This T cell receptor beta chain was recorded in a study of T cells after yellow fever vaccination. The length of the CDR3 is 17 residues. Germline V gene lookup returns CDR1 SGHDN and CDR2 FVKESK. Trimming took off 2 bases at V and 0 bases at J, with 11 bases between the two ends. This clonotype has only a few counts. TCR cDNA, made by 5'RACE template switching, carried an added universal primer site and UMIs. TCRdb processed the 5' RACE reads anew with MiXCR; each CDR3 protein has one entry. The sample lists 450,000 to 600,000 distinct CDR3 sequences, roughly a sixth occurring once. The source is a man between 18 and 35 years old who received the YFV17D yellow fever vaccine. The chain combines TRBV14 with TRBJ2-6; D is uncertain. The sample was PBMCs, taken 5 to 6 days after the first yellow fever vaccination. In nucleotides, the CDR3 is TGTGCCAGCAGCCAACTTTACGTACCCTCTGGGGCCAACGTCCTGACTTTC. It codes for CASSQLYVPSGANVLTF.